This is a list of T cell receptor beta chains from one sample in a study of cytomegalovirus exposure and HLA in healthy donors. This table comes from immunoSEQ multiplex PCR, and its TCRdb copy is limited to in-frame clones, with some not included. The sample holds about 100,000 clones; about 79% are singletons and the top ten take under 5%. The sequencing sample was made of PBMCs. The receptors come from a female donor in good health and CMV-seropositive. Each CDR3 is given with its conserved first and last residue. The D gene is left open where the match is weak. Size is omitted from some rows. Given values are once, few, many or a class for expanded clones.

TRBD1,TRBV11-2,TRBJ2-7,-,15,TGTGCCAGCAGCGAACCGGGACAGCATTTAGGGGAGCAGTACTTC,CASSEPGQHLGEQYF
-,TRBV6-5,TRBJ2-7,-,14,TGTGCCAGCAACCCAACTAGGAGCTCCTACGAGCAGTACTTC,CASNPTRSSYEQYF
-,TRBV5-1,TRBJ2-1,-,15,TGCGCCAGCAGCTTTGCAGGGGCGAGTATCAATGAGCAGTTCTTC,CASSFAGASINEQFF
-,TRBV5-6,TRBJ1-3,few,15,TGTGCCAGCAGCATGGCCGGCAGGGCTGGAAACACCATATATTTT,CASSMAGRAGNTIYF
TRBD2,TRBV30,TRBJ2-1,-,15,TGTGCCTGGAGTCGGACTAGCGGGAGTTATAATGAGCAGTTCTTC,CAWSRTSGSYNEQFF
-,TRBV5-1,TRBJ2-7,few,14,TGCGCCAGCAGCTTGGCCGGGTCCTCCTACGAGCAGTACTTC,CASSLAGSSYEQYF
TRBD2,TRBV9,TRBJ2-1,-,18,TGTGCCAGCAGTGTCGGGGGGCCGGGACTAGCGGTCTACAATGAACAGTTCTTC,CASSVGGPGLAVYNEQFF
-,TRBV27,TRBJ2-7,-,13,TGTGCCAGCAGTTCCCCCCCCCTATACGAGCAGTACTTC,CASSSPPLYEQYF
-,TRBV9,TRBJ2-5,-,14,TGTGCCAGCAGCGTAGGAGGGGGGGGAGAGACCCAGTACTTC,CASSVGGGGETQYF
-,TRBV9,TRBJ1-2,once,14,TGTGCCAGCAGCCGAGGGGACATAGTCTCTGGCTACACCTTC,CASSRGDIVSGYTF
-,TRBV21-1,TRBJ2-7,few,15,TGTGCCAGCAGATCCTGGGAAGGGGCAGGGTACGAGCAGTACTTC,CASRSWEGAGYEQYF
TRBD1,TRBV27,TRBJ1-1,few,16,TGTGCCAGCAGGCCATTACAGGGGGCGGGGAACACTGAAGCTTTCTTT,CASRPLQGAGNTEAFF
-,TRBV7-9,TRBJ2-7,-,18,TGTGCCAGCAGCTTACCGGTTTTGGCGGTAATGAGCTCCTACGAGCAGTACTTC,CASSLPVLAVMSSYEQYF
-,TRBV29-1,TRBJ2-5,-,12,TGCAGCGTTCACAGTCCGGGGGAGACCCAGTACTTC,CSVHSPGETQYF
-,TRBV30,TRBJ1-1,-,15,TGTGCCTGGAGTGTGGGTCAGGGGTTGAACACTGAAGCTTTCTTT,CAWSVGQGLNTEAFF
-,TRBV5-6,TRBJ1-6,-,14,TGTGCCAGCAGCCCTCTAGGGGCTGGGTCACCCCTCCACTTT,CASSPLGAGSPLHF
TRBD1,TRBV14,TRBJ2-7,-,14,TGTGCCAGCAGCCAAGAGGACAGGAGGCACGAGCAGTACTTC,CASSQEDRRHEQYF
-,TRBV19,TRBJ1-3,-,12,TGTGCCAGTACCCCGGGCAGGGACACCATATATTTT,CASTPGRDTIYF
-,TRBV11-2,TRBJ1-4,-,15,TGTGCCAGCCGTGGTGGCACCGCAACTAATGAAAAACTGTTTTTT,CASRGGTATNEKLFF
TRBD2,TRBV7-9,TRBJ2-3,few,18,TGTGCCAGCAGCTTACCCAAGGGACTAGCGGGGGGAATAGATACGCAGTATTTT,CASSLPKGLAGGIDTQYF
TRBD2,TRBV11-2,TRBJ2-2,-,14,TGTGCCAGCAGCTTATTCGGCGGGGGCGGGGAGCTGTTTTTT,CASSLFGGGGELFF
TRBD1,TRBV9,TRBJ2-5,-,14,TGTGCCAGCAGCGTTCAGGGGGTGGAAGAGACCCAGTACTTC,CASSVQGVEETQYF
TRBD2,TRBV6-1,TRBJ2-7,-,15,TGTGCCAGCAGTGCCCGGACTAGCGGGATCGACGAGCAGTACTTC,CASSARTSGIDEQYF
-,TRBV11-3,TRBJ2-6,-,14,TGTGCCAGCAGCGAAGGCTCTGGGGCCAACGGCCTGACTTTC,CASSEGSGANGLTF